This T cell receptor beta chain was sequenced for a study of metastatic and nonmetastatic thyroid tumors. Patients were all untreated before their thyroid surgery. TCRdb re-clonotyped the PCR reads via MiXCR. The table shows about 10,000 clones, with under 35% occurring only once. Trimming removed 4 bases from V and 1 base from J; junction bases left unmatched: 5. This CDR3 comprises 15 residues. Germline V gene lookup returns CDR1 SGHRS and CDR2 YFSETQ. The chain recombines TRBV5-1 with TRBJ2-1; 7 positions match TRBD2. Sequencing was done on a sample of tumor tissue. The receptor's source is a female donor with papillary thyroid cancer or a benign thyroid nodule (not recorded which). Some clones in this sample may be carry-over from other donors' samples. CDR3 amino acids: CASSPTGGSYNEQFF. In nucleotides, the CDR3 is TGCGCCAGCAGCCCAACCGGGGGGTCCTACAATGAGCAGTTCTTC.